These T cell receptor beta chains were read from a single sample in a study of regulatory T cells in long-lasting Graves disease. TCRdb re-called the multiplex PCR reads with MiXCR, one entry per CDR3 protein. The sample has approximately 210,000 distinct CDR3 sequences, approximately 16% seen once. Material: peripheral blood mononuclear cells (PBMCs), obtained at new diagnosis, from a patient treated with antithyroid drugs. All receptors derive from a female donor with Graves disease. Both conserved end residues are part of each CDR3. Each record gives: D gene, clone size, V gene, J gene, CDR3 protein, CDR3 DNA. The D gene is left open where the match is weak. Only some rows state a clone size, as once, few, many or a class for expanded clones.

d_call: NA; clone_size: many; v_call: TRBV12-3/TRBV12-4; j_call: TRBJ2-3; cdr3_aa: CASSSRQVTDTQYF; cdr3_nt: TGTGCCAGCAGTTCCCGACAGGTCACAGATACGCAGTATTTT
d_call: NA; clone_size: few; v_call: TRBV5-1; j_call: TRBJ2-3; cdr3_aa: CASSRASDTQYF; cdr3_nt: TGCGCCAGCAGCCGTGCTTCGGATACGCAGTATTTT
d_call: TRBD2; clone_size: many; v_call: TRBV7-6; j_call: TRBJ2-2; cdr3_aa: CASSLEQSAGGPGELFF; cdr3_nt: TGTGCCAGCAGCTTAGAGCAGTCAGCGGGAGGGCCCGGGGAGCTGTTTTTT
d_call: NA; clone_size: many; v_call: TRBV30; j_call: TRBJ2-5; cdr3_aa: CAWSLRQGRETQYF; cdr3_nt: TGTGCCTGGAGTCTCCGGCAGGGTCGTGAGACCCAGTACTTC
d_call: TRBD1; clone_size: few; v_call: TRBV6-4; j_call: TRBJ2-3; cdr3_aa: CASSDRAGQGEDTQYF; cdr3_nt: TGTGCCAGCAGTGACCGCGCCGGGCAGGGGGAAGATACGCAGTATTTT
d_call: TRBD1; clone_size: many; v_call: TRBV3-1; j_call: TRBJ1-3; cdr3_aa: CASSQVYGQGALSVGNTIYF; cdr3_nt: TGTGCCAGCAGCCAAGTGTACGGACAGGGGGCACTGTCTGTTGGAAACACCATATATTTT
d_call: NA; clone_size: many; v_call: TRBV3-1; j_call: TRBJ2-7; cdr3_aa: CASSPDGMEQYF; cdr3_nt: TGTGCCAGCAGCCCAGATGGAATGGAGCAGTACTTC
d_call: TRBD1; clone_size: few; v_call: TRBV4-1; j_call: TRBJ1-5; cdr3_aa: CASSRTGQGSQPQHF; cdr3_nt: TGCGCCAGCAGCCGAACGGGACAGGGGAGTCAGCCCCAGCATTTT
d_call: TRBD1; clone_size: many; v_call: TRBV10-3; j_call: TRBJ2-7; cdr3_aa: CAISGSPGTGNEQYF; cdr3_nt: TGTGCCATCAGTGGGTCTCCCGGGACAGGGAACGAGCAGTACTTC
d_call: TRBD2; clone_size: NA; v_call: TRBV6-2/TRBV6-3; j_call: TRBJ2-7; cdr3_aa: CASSYETSANYEQYF; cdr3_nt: TGTGCCAGCAGTTACGAGACTAGCGCGAACTACGAGCAGTACTTC
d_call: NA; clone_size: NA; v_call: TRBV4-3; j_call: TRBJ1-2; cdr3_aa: CASSQEGWDEGSYTF; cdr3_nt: TGCGCCAGCAGCCAAGAAGGGTGGGATGAGGGTAGCTACACCTTC
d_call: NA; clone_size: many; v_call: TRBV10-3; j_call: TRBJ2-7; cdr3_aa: CAISEASASSSYEQYF; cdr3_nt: TGTGCCATCAGTGAGGCTAGCGCGTCGAGCTCCTACGAGCAGTACTTC
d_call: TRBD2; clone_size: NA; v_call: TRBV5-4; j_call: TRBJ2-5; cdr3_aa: CASSPIAGGSWETQYF; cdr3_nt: TGTGCCAGCAGCCCCATAGCGGGAGGGAGTTGGGAGACCCAGTACTTC
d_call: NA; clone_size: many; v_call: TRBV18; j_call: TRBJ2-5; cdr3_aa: CASSPPVSTGETQYF; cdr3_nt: TGTGCCAGCTCACCACCCGTCTCGACGGGAGAGACCCAGTACTTC
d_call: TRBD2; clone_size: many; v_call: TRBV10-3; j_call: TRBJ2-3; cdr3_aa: CAHQGLDAHTQYF; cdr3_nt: TGTGCCCATCAGGGACTAGACGCGCATACGCAGTATTTT
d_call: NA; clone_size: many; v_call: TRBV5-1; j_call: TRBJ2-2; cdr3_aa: CASSLDSTSAPGELFF; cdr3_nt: TGCGCCAGCAGCTTGGACTCTACTAGTGCGCCCGGGGAGCTGTTTTTT
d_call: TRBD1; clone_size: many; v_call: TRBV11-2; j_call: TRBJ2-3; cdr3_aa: CASSLGRTGGSDTQYF; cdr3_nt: TGTGCCAGCAGCTTAGGCCGGACAGGGGGTTCAGATACGCAGTATTTT
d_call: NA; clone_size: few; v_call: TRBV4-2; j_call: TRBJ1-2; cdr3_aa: CASSQVEGYGYTF; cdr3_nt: TGTGCCAGCAGCCAAGTGGAAGGCTATGGCTACACCTTC
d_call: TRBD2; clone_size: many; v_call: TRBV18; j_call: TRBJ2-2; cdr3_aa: CASSPETSGIPGELFF; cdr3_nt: TGTGCCAGCTCACCTGAGACTAGCGGGATCCCCGGGGAGCTGTTTTTT
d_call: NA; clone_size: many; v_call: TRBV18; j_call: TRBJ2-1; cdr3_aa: CASSPGRSEQFF; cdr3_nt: TGTGCCAGCTCACCAGGGAGAAGTGAGCAGTTCTTC
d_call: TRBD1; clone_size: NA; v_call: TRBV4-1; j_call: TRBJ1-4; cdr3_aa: CASSHPGGRLDEKLFF; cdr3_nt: TGCGCCAGCAGCCATCCAGGGGGCCGATTGGATGAAAAACTGTTTTTT
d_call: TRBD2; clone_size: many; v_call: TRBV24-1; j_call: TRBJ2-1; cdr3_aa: CATSDPLAGVSYNEQFF; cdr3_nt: TGTGCCACCAGTGACCCTTTAGCGGGAGTATCCTACAATGAGCAGTTCTTC
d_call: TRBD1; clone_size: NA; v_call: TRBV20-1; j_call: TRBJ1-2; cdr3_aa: CSARAGQGGRGYTF; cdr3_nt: TGCAGTGCTAGAGCGGGACAGGGCGGTAGGGGCTACACCTTC
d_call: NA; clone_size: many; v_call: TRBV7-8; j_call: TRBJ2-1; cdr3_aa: CASSLGGRGSNEQFF; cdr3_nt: TGTGCCAGCAGCTTAGGGGGGCGCGGGAGCAATGAGCAGTTCTTC
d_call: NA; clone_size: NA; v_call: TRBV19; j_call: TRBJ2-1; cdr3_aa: CASSAGHYNERFF; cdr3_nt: TGTGCCAGTAGTGCGGGACACTACAATGAGCGGTTCTTC
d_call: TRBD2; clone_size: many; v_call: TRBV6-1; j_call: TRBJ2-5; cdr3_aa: CASSPAERAGGETQYF; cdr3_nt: TGTGCCAGCAGCCCAGCAGAGCGGGCGGGGGGAGAGACCCAGTACTTC